Detailed here is one T cell receptor (beta chain). Its antigen is undetermined. These data belong to a study of T cells in tuberculosis. Findings and limits, study-wide: Shorter CDR3-alpha in active tuberculosis partly drove smaller distances. Active tuberculosis alpha repertoires lay closer to GMM-specific TCRs than controls'.

The repertoire was sequenced with immunoSEQ multiplex PCR; TCRdb's copy has only in-frame clones and lacks some. The sample shows roughly 40,000 clones, roughly 96% of them seen only once. This CDR3 has 14 amino acids. Germline V lookup: CDR1 SEHNR, CDR2 FQNEAQ (reference sequence). Losses at the gene ends were 4 bases for V and 3 bases for J; bases not matched to a gene: 3. The chain joins TRBV7-9 to TRBJ2-7; 10 positions agree with TRBD1. The source of this sequence is a donor aged 5 to 30 with latent tuberculosis or without tuberculosis infection. The sequenced material came from PBMCs. Here the CDR3 DNA reads TGTGCCAGCAGCTCGGGACAGGGGATCTACGAGCAGTACTTC. Translation: CASSSGQGIYEQYF.